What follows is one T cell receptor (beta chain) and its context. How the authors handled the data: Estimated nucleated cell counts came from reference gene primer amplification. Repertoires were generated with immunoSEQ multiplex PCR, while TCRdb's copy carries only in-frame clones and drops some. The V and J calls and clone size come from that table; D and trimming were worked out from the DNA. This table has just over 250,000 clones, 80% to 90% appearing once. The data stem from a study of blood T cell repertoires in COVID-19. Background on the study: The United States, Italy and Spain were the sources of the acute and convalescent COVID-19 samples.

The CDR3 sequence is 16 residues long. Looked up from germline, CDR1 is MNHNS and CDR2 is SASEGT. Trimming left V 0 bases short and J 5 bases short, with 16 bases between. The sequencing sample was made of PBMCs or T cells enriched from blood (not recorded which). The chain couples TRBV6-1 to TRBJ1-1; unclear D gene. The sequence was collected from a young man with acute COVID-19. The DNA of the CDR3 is TGTGCCAGCAGTGAAGCGAGCCAGACTATGGGGACTGAAGCTTTCTTT. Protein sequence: CASSEASQTMGTEAFF.